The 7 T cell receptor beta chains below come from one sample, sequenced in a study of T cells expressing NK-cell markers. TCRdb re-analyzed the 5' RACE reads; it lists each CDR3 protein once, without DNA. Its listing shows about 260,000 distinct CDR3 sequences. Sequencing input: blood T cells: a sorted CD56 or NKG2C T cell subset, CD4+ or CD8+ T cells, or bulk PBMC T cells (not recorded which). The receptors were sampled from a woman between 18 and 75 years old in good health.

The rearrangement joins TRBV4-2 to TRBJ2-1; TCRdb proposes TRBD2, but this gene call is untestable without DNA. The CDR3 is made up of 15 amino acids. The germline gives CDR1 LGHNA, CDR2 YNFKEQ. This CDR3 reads CASSQVSGRNNEQFF.

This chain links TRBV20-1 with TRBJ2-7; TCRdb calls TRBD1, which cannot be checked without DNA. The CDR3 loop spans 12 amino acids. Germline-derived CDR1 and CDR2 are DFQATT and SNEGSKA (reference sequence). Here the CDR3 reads CSAPSAGFEQYF.

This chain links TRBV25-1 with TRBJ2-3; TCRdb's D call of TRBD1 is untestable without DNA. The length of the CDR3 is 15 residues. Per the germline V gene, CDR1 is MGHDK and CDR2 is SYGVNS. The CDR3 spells CASSVDRGGTDTQYF. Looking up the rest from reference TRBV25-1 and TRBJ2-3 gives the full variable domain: EADIYQTPRYLVIGTGKKITLECSQTMGHDKMYWYQQDPGMELHLIHYSYGVNSTEKGDLSSESTVSRIRTEHFPLTLESARPSHTSQYLCASSVDRGGTDTQYFGPGTRLTVL.

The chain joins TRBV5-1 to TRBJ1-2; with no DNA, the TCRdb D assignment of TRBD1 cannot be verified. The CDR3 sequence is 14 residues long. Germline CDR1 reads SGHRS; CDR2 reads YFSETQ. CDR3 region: CASSLVGRDHGYTF.

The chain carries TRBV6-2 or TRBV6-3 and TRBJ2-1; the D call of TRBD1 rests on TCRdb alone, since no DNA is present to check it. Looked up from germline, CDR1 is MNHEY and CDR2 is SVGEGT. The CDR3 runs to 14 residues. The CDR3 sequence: CASSRQGDNNEQFF.

CDR3 residues: CASSLGGESYEKLFF. The chain joins TRBV12-3 or TRBV12-4 to TRBJ1-4; TCRdb's D gene call, TRBD1, goes unchecked for lack of DNA. This CDR3 spans 15 amino acids.

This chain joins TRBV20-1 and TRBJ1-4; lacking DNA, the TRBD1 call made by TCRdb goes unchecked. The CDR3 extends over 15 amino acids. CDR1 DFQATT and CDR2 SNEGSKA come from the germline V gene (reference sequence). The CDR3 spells CSARDIRGPNEKLFF.